A single T cell receptor beta chain is shown here with its context. Its antigen is currently unknown. A much larger clone lies one base from this, so it may be a read error. Researchers generated TCR beta cDNA from approximately 0.55 ug of total RNA, relying on a constant-region primer. Libraries covering TCR beta were generated through three nested multiplex PCR rounds (using a slightly modified ARM-PCR). The first two PCR rounds used TRBV1-TRBV30 forward primers with a C-beta reverse primer, 9 to 10 cycles each. TCRdb re-analysed the multiplex PCR reads in MiXCR, keeping a single row per CDR3 protein. The sample has about 37,000 distinct CDR3 sequences, around 75% seen once. The data belong to a study of tumor-infiltrating lymphocytes in primary liver carcinoma. Germline V gene data show CDR1 as MDHEN and CDR2 as SYDVKM. The CDR3 has 20 residues. The ends were cut back, 1 base at V and 4 bases at J, with 28 bases in the middle.

Study findings and constraints: Tumors significantly exceeded blood in top-250-clone fraction (p = 0.039). Tumor region pairs overlapped more than did tumor-adjacent and tumor-blood pairs.

Bulk tissue was left unsorted, and RNA and DNA were co-extracted from about 20-30 mg of it. Those sampled were patients whose primary liver carcinoma was treated by surgical resection. The V and J genes are TRBV28 and TRBJ1-1, with D possibly being TRBD1 (5 bases). The clonotype was recovered from a man aged 35 to 55 with primary liver carcinoma and hepatitis B virus infection. Material for sequencing was tumor-adjacent normal liver tissue. The CDR3 loop is CASSLFDSPRGAEFGTEAFF. The DNA for the CDR3 is TGTGCCAGCAGTTTATTCGACTCCCCCCGGGGCGCGGAGTTTGGCACTGAAGCTTTCTTT.